This T cell receptor beta chain was identified in a study of T cells in Graves' hyperthyroidism and ophthalmopathy. Points from the study as a whole: Before onset, ophthalmopathy was predicted by the model a median around 6 months earlier.

Amplified TCR beta CDR3 regions came from RNA transcripts. Researchers ran a first-round RT-PCR on the TCR CDR3 using the HTBI primer set. TCRdb reanalysed the multiplex PCR reads using MiXCR and keeps one entry per CDR3 protein. The data hold roughly 500,000 distinct CDR3 sequences, with approximately 15% observed a single time. This clonotype showed up many times. Its antigen remains unknown. Trimming removed 5 bases from V and 7 bases from J; junction bases left unmatched: 4. The germline CDR1 and CDR2 sequences are SGHTA and FQGNSA. The CDR3 covers 14 residues. The V gene is TRBV7-2, the J gene TRBJ2-1, with 11 bases matching TRBD2. This receptor was obtained from a woman in her thirties with Graves' hyperthyroidism that later progressed to Graves' ophthalmopathy. The sequenced sample was blood. CDR3 sequence reads: CASSTTSGINEQFF. In DNA, the CDR3 is TGTGCCAGCAGCACGACTAGCGGGATAAATGAGCAGTTCTTC.